The clone carrying this T cell receptor beta chain has at least ten counts. Its antigen remains unknown. This sample stems from a study of beta chain features in type 1 diabetes. Study results and limitations: Moderate but significant shortening of TCRB CDR3s was recorded in all four CD4+ subsets from Type 1 diabetes patients.

Markers CD45RO/CCR7/CD25/CD127/CD95/CD27 served to sort CD4+ naive, central memory, regulatory and stem cell-like memory cells. Every bit of the isolated RNA underwent reverse transcription, so sequencing read expressed TCRB transcripts. Using immunoSEQ multiplex PCR, the repertoire was profiled, and TCRdb retains in-frame clones only, with some absent. The sample has nearly 350,000 clones, around 8.5% seen once; the top ten hold roughly 0.99%. V lost 8 bases, J lost 4 bases, and 7 bases stayed unmatched. The CDR3 loop spans 13 amino acids. CDR1 and CDR2 (germline): SGHAT, FQNNGV. The chain employs TRBV11-2 and TRBJ2-5, with 7 positions matching TRBD2. Sequenced material: central memory CD4+ T cells from blood. This TCR came from a man aged 30-40 years with type 1 diabetes. CDR3 amino acids: CASAIGRGETQYF. CDR3 coding DNA: TGTGCCAGCGCTATAGGGAGGGGAGAGACCCAGTACTTC. The full variable domain, rest sourced from reference TRBV11-2 and TRBJ2-5, is EAGVAQSPRYKIIEKRQSVAFWCNPISGHATLYWYQQILGQGPKLLIQFQNNGVVDDSQLPKDRFSAERLKGVDSTLKIQPAKLEDSAVYLCASAIGRGETQYFGPGTRLLVL.